This T cell receptor beta chain was retrieved from a study of CD8+CD57+ T cells in acquired aplastic anemia. Looking at the study overall: Sorted CD4+ and CD8+ cells gave an average of about 3.4 ug of DNA. The study's findings and limits: Found in both controls and patients were around 29 CD8+ CDR3 sequences. Patients showed no significant difference from controls in CD8+ Simpson's diversity.

Genomic DNA served as template for TCR beta VDJ and CDR3 profiling. TCRdb recomputed calls from the reads with MiXCR, one row per CDR3 protein. Among around 430,000 distinct CDR3 sequences listed, around a third were seen once. Selection for sequencing was limited to patients who had shown CD8+CD57+ cell expansion by flow cytometry. Patients uniformly had severe acquired aplastic anemia. CDR3 size: 13 residues. Comments on this clonotype: Antigen: not known. The junction and the germline gene differ at one end; a read error may be behind it.

The sample comprised sorted CD4+, CD8+, or CD8+CD57+ T cells (not recorded which) from PBMCs. The chain has TRBV12-3 or TRBV12-4 and TRBJ1-2, with 7 positions matching TRBD1. This clonotype was sampled from a human donor with aplastic anemia. The CDR3, as DNA: TGTGCCAGCAATTTAGACAGGGACTATGGCTACACCTTC. This gives the protein CASNLDRDYGYTF.